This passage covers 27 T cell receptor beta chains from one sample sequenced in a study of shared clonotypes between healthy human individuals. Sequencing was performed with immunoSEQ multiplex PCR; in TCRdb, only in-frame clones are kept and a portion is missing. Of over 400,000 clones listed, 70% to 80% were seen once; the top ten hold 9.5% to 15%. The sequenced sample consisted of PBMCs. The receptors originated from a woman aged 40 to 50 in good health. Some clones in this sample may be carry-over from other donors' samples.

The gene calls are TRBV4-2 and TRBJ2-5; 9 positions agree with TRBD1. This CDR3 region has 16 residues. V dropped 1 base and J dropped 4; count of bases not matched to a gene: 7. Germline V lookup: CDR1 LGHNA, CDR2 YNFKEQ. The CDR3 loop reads CASSQAMGTGRETQYF. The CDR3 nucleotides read TGTGCCAGCAGCCAAGCGATGGGGACAGGGAGAGAGACCCAGTACTTC.

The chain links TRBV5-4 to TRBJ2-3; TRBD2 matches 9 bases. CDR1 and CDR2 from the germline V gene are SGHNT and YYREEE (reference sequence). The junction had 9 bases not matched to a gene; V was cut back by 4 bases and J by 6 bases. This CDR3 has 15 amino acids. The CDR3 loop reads CASSRLADLRDTQYF. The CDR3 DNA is TGTGCCAGCAGCCGACTAGCGGACCTCAGGGATACGCAGTATTTT.

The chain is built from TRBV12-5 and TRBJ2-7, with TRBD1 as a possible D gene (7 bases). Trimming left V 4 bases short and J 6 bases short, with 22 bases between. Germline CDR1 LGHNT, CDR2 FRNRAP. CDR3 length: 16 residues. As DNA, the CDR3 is TGTGCTAGTGGTTCAGGGGGGTGGGACGCCTTCATCGAGCAGTACTTC. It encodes CASGSGGWDAFIEQYF.

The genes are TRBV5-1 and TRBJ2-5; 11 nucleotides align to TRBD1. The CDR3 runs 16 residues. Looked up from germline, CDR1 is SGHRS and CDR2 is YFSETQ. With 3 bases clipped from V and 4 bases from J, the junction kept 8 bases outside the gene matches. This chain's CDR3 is CASSSGQGDGTETQYF. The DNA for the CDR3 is TGCGCCAGCAGCTCGGGACAGGGGGATGGGACAGAGACCCAGTACTTC.

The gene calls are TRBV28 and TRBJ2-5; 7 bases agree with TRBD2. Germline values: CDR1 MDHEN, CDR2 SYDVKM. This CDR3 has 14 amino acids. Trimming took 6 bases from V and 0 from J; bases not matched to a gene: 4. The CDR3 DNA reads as TGTGCCAGCAGGTGGGAGGGATACCAAGAGACCCAGTACTTC. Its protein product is CASRWEGYQETQYF. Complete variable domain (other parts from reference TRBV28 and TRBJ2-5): DVKVTQSSRYLVKRTGEKVFLECVQDMDHENMFWYRQDPGLGLRLIYFSYDVKMKEKGDIPEGYSVSREKKERFSLILESASTNQTSMYLCASRWEGYQETQYFGPGTRLLVL.

CDR3 region: CASSFGRGRGYEQYF. CDR3 sequence (DNA): TGTGCCAGCAGCTTTGGTCGGGGGAGAGGCTACGAGCAGTACTTC. The chain joins TRBV11-2 to TRBJ2-7, with D possibly being TRBD2 (6 bases). The CDR3 consists of 15 residues. Germline CDR1 is SGHAT and CDR2 is FQNNGV. The V end was cut by 3 bases, the J end by 3 bases, with 15 bases between.

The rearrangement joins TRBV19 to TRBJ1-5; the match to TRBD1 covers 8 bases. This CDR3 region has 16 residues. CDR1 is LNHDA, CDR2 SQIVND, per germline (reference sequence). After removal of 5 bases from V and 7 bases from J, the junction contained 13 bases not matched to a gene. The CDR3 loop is CASSVSLTGGDQPQHF. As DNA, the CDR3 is TGTGCCAGTAGTGTGTCCCTCACAGGGGGGGACCAGCCCCAGCATTTT.

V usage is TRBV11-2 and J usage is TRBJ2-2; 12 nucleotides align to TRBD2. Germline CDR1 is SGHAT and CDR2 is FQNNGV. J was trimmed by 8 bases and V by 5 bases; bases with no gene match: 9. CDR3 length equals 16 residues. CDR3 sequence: CASSVRTSGNPGELFF. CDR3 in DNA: TGTGCCAGCAGCGTAAGGACTAGCGGGAACCCTGGGGAGCTGTTTTTT.

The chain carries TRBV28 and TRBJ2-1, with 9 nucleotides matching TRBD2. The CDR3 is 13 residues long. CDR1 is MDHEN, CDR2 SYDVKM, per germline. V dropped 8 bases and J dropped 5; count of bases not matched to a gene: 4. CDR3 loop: CASLTSGNNEQFF. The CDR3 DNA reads TGTGCCAGCCTGACTAGCGGAAACAATGAGCAGTTCTTC.

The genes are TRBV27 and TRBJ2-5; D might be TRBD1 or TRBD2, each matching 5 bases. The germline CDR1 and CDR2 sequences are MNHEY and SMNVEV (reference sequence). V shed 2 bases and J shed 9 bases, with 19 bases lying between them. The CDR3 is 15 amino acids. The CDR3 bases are TGTGCCAGCAGTTTACGGGGTCCCCTGTTGGGGCCCCAGTACTTC. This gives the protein CASSLRGPLLGPQYF.

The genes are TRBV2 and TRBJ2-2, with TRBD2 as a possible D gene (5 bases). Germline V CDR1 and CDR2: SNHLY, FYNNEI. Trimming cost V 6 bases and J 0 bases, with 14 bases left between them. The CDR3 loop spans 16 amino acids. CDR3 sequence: CASRGGRAANTGELFF. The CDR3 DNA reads TGTGCCAGCAGAGGAGGTCGAGCGGCGAACACCGGGGAGCTGTTTTTT.

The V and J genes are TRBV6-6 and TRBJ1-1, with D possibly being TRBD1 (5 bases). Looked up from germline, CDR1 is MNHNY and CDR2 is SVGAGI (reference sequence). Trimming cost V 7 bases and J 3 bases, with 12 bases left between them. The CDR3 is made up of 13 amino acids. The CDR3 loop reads CASNRQQDTEAFF. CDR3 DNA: TGTGCCAGCAATAGACAGCAGGACACTGAAGCTTTCTTT.

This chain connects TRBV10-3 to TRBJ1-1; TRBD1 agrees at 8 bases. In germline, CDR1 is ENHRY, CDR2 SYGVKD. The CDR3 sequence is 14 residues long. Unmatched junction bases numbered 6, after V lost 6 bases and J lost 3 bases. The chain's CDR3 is CAISLTGGDTEAFF. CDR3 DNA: TGTGCCATCAGCCTTACAGGGGGAGACACTGAAGCTTTCTTT.

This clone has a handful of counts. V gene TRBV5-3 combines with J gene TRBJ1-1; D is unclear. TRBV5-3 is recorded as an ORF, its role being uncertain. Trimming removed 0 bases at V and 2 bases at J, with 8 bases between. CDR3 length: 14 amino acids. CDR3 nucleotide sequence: TGTGCCAGAAGCTTGGGTAGGAAAAACACTGAAGCTTTCTTT. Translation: CARSLGRKNTEAFF.

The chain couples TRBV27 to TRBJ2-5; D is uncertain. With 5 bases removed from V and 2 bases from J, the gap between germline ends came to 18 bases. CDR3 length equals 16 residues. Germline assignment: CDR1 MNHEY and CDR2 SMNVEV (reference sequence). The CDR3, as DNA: TGTGCCAGCAGTCCCCGGGTAGCAGCACATCAAGAGACCCAGTACTTC. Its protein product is CASSPRVAAHQETQYF.

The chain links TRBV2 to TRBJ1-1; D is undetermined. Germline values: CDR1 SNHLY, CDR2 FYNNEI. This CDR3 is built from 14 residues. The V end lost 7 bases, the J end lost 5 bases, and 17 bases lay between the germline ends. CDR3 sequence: CASNGGAGRTEAFF. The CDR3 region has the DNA TGTGCCAGCAACGGTGGCGCCGGACGGACTGAAGCTTTCTTT. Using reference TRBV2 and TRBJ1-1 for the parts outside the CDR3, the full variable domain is EPEVTQTPSHQVTQMGQEVILRCVPISNHLYFYWYRQILGQKVEFLVSFYNNEISEKSEIFDDQFSVERPDGSNFTLKIRSTKLEDSAMYFCASNGGAGRTEAFFGQGTRLTVV.

The CDR3 protein is CASGDRENTEAFF. CDR3 DNA: TGTGCCAGCGGGGACAGGGAGAACACTGAAGCTTTCTTT. V usage is TRBV6-1 and J usage is TRBJ1-1; 9 nucleotides match TRBD1. Germline trimming cut 8 bases from V and 1 base from J; bases unmatched to any gene: 2. There are 13 residues in the CDR3. The germline gives CDR1 MNHNS, CDR2 SASEGT.

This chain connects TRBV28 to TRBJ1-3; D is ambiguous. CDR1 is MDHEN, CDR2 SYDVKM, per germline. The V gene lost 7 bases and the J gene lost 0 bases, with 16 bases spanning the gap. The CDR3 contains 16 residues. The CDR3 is CASTLGLNPSGNTIYF. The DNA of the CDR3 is TGTGCCAGCACCCTAGGTCTGAACCCCTCTGGAAACACCATATATTTT.

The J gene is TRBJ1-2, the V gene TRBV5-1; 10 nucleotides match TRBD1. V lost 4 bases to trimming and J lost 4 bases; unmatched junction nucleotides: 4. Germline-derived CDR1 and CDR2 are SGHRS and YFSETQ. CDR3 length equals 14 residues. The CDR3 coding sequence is TGCGCCAGCAGCGGACAGGGGGGACCCTATGGCTACACCTTC. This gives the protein CASSGQGGPYGYTF.

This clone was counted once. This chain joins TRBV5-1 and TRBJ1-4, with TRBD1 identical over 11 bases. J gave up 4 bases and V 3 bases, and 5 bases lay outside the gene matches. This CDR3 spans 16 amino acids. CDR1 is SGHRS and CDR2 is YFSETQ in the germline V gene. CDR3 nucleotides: TGCGCCAGCAGCTCCGGACAGGGGGCCAATAATGAAAAACTGTTTTTT. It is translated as CASSSGQGANNEKLFF.

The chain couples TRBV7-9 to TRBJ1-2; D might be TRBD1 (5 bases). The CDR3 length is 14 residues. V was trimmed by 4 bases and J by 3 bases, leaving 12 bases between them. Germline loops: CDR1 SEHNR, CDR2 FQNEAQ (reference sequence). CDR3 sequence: CASSWGWQHYGYTF. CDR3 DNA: TGTGCCAGCAGCTGGGGGTGGCAGCACTATGGCTACACCTTC.

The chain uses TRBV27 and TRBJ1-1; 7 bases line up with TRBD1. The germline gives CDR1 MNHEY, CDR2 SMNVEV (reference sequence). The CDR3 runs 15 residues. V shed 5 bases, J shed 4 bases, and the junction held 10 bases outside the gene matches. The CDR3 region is CASSGQGGLSTEAFF. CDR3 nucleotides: TGTGCCAGCAGTGGGCAGGGGGGATTAAGCACTGAAGCTTTCTTT.

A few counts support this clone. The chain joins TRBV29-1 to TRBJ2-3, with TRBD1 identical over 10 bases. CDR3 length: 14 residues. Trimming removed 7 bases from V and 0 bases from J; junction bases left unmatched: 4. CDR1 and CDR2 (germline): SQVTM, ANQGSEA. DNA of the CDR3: TGCAGCGACATGGGACAGGGGAGCACAGATACGCAGTATTTT. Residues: CSDMGQGSTDTQYF.

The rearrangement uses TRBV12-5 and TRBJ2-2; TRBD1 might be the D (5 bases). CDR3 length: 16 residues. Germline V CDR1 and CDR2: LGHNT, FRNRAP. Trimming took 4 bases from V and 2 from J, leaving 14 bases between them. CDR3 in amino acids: CASGSRQTLNTGELFF. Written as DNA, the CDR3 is TGTGCTAGTGGTTCTCGACAGACTTTAAACACCGGGGAGCTGTTTTTT.

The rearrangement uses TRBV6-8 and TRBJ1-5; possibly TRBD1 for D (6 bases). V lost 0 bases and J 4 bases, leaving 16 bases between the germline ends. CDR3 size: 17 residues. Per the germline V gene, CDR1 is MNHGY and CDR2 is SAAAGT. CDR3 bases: TGTGCCAGCAGTTACTCGACAGGCAGGGGAGGGAATCAGCCCCAGCATTTT. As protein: CASSYSTGRGGNQPQHF.

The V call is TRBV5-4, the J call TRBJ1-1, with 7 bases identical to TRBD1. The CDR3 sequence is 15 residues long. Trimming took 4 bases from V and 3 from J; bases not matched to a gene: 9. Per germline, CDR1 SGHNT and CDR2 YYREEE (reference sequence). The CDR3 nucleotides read TGTGCCAGCAGCCCCGCCCCGGGACAGCACACTGAAGCTTTCTTT. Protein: CASSPAPGQHTEAFF.

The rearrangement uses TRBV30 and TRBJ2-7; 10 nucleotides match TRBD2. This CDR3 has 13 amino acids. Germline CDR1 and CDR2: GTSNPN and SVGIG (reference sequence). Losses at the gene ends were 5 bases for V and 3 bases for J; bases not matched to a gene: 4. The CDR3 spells CAWGTSDFYEQYF. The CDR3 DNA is TGTGCCTGGGGGACTAGCGATTTCTACGAGCAGTACTTC.